This T cell receptor beta chain was retrieved from a study of blood T cell repertoires in COVID-19. On the study more broadly: The cDNA or gDNA used as material had been derived from T cells, B-cell-depleted T cells, or PBMCs.

Study processing details: Amplification from reference gene primers served as the basis for estimated nucleated cell counts. Only in-frame clones appear in the TCRdb table, and some are missing; sequencing was by immunoSEQ multiplex PCR. Clone size and the V and J calls come from that table; the DNA yielded D and trimming. The sample includes more than 110,000 clones, around 73% seen only once; the top ten take over 5%. The CDR3 is made up of 13 amino acids. Trimming cost V 6 bases and J 5 bases, with 10 bases left between them. The germline V gene encodes CDR1 MDHEN and CDR2 SYDVKM. The cohort comprised adults aged about 18 to 100 years residing in 24 US areas.

The J gene is TRBJ1-4, the V gene TRBV28; D is uncertain. The sequenced sample was PBMCs or T cells enriched from blood (not recorded which). This clonotype originated in a woman in her fifties or sixties who had recovered from COVID-19. For the CDR3, the DNA is TGTGCCAGCAGCAACTATGGAAATGAAAAACTGTTTTTT. It is translated as CASSNYGNEKLFF.